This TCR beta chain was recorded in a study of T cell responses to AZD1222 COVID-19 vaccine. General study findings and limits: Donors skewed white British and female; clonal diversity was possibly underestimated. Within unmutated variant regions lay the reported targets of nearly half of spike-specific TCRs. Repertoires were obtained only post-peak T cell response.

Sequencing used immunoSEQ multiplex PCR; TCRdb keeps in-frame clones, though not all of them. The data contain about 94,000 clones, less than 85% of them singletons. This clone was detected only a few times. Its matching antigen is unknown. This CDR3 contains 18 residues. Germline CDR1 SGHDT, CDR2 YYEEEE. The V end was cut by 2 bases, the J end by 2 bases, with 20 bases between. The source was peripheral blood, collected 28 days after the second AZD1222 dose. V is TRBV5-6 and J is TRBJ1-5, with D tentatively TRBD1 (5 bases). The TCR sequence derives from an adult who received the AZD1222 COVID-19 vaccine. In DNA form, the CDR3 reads TGTGCCAGCAGCTTCGGAGGACCCGGGGGACCCGGCAATCAGCCCCAGCATTTT. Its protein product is CASSFGGPGGPGNQPQHF.